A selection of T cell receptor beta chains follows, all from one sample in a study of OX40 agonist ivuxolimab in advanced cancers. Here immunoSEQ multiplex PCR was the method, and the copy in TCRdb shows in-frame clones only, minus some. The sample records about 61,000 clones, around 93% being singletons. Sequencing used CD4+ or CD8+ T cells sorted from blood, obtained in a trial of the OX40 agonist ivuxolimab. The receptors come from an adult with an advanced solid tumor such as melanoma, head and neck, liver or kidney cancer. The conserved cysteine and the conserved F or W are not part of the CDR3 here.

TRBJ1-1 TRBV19 ASSGTKNEAF
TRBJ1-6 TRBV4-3 ASSQEAVGDSPLH
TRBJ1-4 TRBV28 ASSLYSQTNEKLF
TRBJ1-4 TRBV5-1 ASSLPTTTGSNEKLF
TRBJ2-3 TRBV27 ASSLRQSDTQY
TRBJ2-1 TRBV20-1 SAIADNEQF
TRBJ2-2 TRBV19 ASSIFTGELF
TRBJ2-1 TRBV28 ASSLRLAGFNEQF
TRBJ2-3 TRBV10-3 AISGKEDTDTQY
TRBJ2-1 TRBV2 ASSVAPPNEQF
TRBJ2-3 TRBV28 ASSFPPRIDTQY
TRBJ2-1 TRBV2 ASSPGTGGCNEQF
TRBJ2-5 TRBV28 ASSSGARIETQY
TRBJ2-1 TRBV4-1 ASSQAHSLEPNEQF
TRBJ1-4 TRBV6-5 ASERQYYPHEKLF
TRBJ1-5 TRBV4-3 ASSPGQGRNQPQH
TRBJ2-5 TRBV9 ASSVGGSIQETQY
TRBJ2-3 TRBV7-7 ASSLDNADTQY
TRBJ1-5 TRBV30 AWTAPSGTGSYSNQPQH
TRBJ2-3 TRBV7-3 ASSFTDTQY
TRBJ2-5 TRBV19 ASSYTRALGETQY
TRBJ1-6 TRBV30 AWSVLGQGNSPLH
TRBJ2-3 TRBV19 ASSMYNTDTQY
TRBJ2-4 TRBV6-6 ASSYDRLSKNIQY
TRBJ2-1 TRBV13 ASSSIALGSDLSLNEQF
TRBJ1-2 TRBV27 ASSPRYGTVHSGYT
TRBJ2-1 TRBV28 ASNLAGDNEQF